This TCR beta chain originates from a study of response to subunit inactivated influenza vaccine. The CDR3 has 16 amino acids. The ends were cut back, 0 bases at V and 5 bases at J, with 15 bases in the middle. Germline CDR1 and CDR2: PRHDT and FYEKMQ (reference sequence). This clonotype has only a few counts. The antigen is not known. Each CDR3 protein is one row after TCRdb ran MiXCR on the RT-PCR reads. Of about 190,000 distinct CDR3 sequences listed, around 15% are singletons. Study observations and caveats: Each seasonal influenza vaccination, the authors suggested, recruits few new T cells.

The sequence was obtained from a man aged 50-60 years who received an inactivated influenza vaccine. The gene calls are TRBV13 and TRBJ2-3; perhaps TRBD1 as D (5 bases). This specimen consisted of CD8+ T cells sorted from PBMCs, obtained 5 days after vaccination. DNA for the CDR3: TGTGCCAGCAGCTTAGGTTGGACACCCTTTGAAGATACGCAGTATTTT. Amino acid sequence: CASSLGWTPFEDTQYF.